Sequencing of this T cell receptor (beta chain) was carried out in a study of cytomegalovirus exposure and HLA in healthy donors. Study-wide findings and caveats: Another analysis was done later, and it associated 16,951 TCR beta sequences with HLA alleles at 0.05 false discovery rate.

This clone was found a few times. Antigen: not known. Each donor's status was that of a healthy bone marrow donor. PCR used 60 Vbeta primers and 13 Jbeta primers. Profiled with immunoSEQ multiplex PCR; TCRdb holds only in-frame clones, not every one. The sample lists under 55,000 clones, around 72% occurring once. This clonotype was sampled from a man between 18 and 29 years old in good health and CMV-seronegative. Input material: PBMCs.

Written as DNA, the CDR3 is TGTGCCAGCAGCCAACTGGGACAGGGGGGGACGCAGCCCCAGCATTTT. Translating it yields CASSQLGQGGTQPQHF. This chain links TRBV4-2 with TRBJ1-5; TRBD1 matches at 11 bases. Germline V gene sequence: CDR1 LGHNA, CDR2 YNFKEQ. With 2 bases clipped from V and 7 bases from J, the junction kept 7 bases outside the gene matches. This CDR3 spans 16 amino acids.